Listed below are T cell receptor beta chains from one sample, sequenced in a study of CD8 T cells in Susac syndrome. TCRdb called the immunoSEQ multiplex PCR reads again in MiXCR, with one record for every CDR3 protein. The sample shows under 200,000 distinct CDR3 sequences, roughly 95% of them seen only once. Specimen: CD4+ T cells from PBMCs. The receptors come from a human donor with Susac syndrome. CDR3s leave out the opening cysteine and the closing phenylalanine or tryptophan.

CDR3 protein	V gene
ASSIGAGDQPQH	TRBV19
ASRRTEGDYGYT	TRBV2
ASSQGPGLAGGNEQY	TRBV14
ASSFRRQGAGGELF	TRBV7-8
ASSLEGTSGRGGEQF	TRBV7-6
ASSMPGGNQPQH	TRBV19
ASSLWSGAGANVLT	TRBV27
ATSGWGEGQETQY	TRBV24-1
SVDQGLVF	TRBV29-1
ASSSRTGGTDTQY	TRBV6-5